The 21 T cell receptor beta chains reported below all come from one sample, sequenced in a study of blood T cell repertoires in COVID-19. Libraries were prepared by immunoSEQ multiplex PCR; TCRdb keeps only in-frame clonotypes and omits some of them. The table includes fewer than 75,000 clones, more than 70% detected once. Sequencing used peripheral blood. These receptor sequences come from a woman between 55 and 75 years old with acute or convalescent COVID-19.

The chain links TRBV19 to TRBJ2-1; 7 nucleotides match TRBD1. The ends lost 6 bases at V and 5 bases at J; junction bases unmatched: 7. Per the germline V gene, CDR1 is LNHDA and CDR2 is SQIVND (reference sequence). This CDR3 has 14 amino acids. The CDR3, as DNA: TGTGCCAGTAGAAAGACAGGGTCGAACAATGAGCAGTTCTTC. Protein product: CASRKTGSNNEQFF.

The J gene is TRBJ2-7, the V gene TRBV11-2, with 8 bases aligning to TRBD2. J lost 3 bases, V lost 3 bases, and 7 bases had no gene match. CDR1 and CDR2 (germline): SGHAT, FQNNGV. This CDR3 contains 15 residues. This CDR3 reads CASSFGSGGYYEQYF. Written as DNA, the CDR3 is TGTGCCAGCAGCTTTGGGAGCGGGGGCTACTACGAGCAGTACTTC.

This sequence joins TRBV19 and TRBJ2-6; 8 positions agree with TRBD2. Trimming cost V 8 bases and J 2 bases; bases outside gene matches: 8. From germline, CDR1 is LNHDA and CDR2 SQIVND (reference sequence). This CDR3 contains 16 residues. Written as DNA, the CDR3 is TGTGCCAGTTATCCCGGGGGGGCAGCTGGGGCCAACGTCCTGACTTTC. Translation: CASYPGGAAGANVLTF. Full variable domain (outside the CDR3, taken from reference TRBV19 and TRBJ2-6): DGGITQSPKYLFRKEGQNVTLSCEQNLNHDAMYWYRQDPGQGLRLIYYSQIVNDFQKGDIAEGYSVSREKKESFPLTVTSAQKNPTAFYLCASYPGGAAGANVLTFGAGSRLTVL.

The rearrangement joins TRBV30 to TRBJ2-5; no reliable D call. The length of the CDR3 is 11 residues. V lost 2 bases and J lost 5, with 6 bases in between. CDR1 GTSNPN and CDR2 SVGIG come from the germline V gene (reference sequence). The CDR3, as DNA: TGTGCCTGGAGTCCGGAGGAGACCCAGTACTTC. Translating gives CAWSPEETQYF. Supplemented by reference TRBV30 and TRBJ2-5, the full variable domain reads SQTIHQWPATLVQPVGSPLSLECTVEGTSNPNLYWYRQAAGRGLQLLFYSVGIGQISSEVPQNLSASRPQDRQFILSSKKLLLSDSGFYLCAWSPEETQYFGPGTRLLVL.

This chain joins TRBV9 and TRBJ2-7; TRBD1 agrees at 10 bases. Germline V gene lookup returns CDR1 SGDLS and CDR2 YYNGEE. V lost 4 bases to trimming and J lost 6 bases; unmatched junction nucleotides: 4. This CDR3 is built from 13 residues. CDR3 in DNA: TGTGCCAGCAGCCGGGACAGGGGAGTCGAGCAGTACTTC. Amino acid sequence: CASSRDRGVEQYF.

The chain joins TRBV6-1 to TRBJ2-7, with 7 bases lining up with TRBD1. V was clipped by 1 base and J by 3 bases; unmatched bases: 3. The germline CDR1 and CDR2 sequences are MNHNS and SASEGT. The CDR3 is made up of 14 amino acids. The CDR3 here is CASSEGAGGYEQYF. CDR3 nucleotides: TGTGCCAGCAGTGAAGGGGCAGGGGGCTACGAGCAGTACTTC.

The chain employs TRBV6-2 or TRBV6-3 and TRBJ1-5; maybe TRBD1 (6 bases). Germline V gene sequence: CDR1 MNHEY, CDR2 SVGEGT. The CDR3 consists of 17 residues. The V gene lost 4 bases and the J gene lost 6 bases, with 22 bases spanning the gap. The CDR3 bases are TGTGCCAGCAGTTTTGGGGGCGGGGGCCCCGGCGGTCAGCCCCAGCATTTT. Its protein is CASSFGGGGPGGQPQHF.

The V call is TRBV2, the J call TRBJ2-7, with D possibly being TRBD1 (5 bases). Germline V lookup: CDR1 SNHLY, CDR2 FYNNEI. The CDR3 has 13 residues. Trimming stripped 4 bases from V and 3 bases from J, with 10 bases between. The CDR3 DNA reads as TGTGCCAGCAGTGTAAGGACACACTACGAGCAGTACTTC. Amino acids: CASSVRTHYEQYF.

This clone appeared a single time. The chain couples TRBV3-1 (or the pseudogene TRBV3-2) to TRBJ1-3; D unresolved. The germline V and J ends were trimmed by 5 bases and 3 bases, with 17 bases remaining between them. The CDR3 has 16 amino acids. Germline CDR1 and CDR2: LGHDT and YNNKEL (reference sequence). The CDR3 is CASSVRWEGGGNTIYF. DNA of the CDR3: TGTGCCAGCAGCGTGCGGTGGGAGGGTGGTGGAAACACCATATATTTT.

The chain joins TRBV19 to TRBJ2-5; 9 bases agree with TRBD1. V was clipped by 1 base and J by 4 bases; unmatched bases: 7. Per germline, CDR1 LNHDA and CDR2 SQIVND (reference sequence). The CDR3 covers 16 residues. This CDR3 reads CASSIVPGQGAETQYF. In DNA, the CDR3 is TGTGCCAGTAGTATAGTGCCGGGACAGGGAGCAGAGACCCAGTACTTC.

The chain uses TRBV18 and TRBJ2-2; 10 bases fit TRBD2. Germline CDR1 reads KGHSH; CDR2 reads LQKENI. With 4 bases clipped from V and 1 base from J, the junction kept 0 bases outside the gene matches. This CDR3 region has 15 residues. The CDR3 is CASSRLAGNTGELFF. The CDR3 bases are TGTGCCAGCTCACGACTAGCGGGGAACACCGGGGAGCTGTTTTTT.

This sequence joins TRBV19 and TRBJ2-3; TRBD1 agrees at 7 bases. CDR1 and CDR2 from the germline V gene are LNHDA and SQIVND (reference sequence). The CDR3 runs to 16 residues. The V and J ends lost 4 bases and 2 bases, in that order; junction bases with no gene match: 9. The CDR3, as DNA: TGTGCCAGTAGTACCCATCGACAGGGTCTCACAGATACGCAGTATTTT. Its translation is CASSTHRQGLTDTQYF.

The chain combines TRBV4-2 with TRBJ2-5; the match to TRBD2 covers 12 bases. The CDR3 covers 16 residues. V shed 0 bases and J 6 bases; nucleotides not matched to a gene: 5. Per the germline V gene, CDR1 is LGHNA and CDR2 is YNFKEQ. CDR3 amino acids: CASSQDLAGGRKTQYF. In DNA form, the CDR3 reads TGTGCCAGCAGCCAAGATCTAGCGGGGGGGCGGAAGACCCAGTACTTC.

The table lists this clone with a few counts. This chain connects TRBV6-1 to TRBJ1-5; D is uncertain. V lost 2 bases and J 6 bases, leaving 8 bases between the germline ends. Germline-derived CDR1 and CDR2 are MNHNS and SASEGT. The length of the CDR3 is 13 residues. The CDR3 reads CASSEPYRQPQHF. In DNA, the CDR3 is TGTGCCAGCAGTGAACCCTACCGTCAGCCCCAGCATTTT.

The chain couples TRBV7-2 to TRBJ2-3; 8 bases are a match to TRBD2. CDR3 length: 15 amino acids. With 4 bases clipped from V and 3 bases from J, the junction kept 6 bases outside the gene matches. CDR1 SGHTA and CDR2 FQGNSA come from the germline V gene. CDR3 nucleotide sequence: TGTGCCAGCAGCTGGAATAGCGGGGTAACAGATACGCAGTATTTT. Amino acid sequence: CASSWNSGVTDTQYF.

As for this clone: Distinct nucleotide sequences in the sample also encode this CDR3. CDR3 protein: CASSLVAVQETQYF. The CDR3 DNA follows: TGCGCCAGCAGCTTGGTAGCGGTCCAAGAGACCCAGTACTTC. V is TRBV5-1 and J is TRBJ2-5; perhaps TRBD2 as D (6 bases). Germline CDR1 reads SGHRS; CDR2 reads YFSETQ. V was clipped by 0 bases and J by 1 base, with 7 bases between them. This CDR3 has 14 amino acids.

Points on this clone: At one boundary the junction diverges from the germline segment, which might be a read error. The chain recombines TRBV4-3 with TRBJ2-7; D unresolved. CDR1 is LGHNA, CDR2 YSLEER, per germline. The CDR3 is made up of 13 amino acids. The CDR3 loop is CASSQEMGRVAFF. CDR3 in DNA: TGCGCCAGCAGCCAGGAAATGGGCCGAGTCGCTTTCTTC.

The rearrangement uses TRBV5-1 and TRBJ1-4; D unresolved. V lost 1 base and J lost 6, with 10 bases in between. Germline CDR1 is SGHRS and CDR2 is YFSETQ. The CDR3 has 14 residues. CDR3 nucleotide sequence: TGCGCCAGCAGCTTGCGAGATGCGGATGAAAAACTGTTTTTT. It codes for CASSLRDADEKLFF.

The chain's CDR3 is CASSTGDSNNYGYTF. As DNA, the CDR3 is TGTGCCAGTAGTACAGGGGACAGTAATAACTATGGCTACACCTTC. V is TRBV19 and J is TRBJ1-2; TRBD1 agrees at 7 bases. The CDR3 has 15 residues. Per germline, CDR1 LNHDA and CDR2 SQIVND (reference sequence). V was pared by 4 bases and J by 1 base, with 6 bases of the junction left unmatched.

Here the CDR3 DNA reads TGCGCCAGCAGCTTGGAGGTCAGGGGCACCGGGGAGCTGTTTTTT. This encodes CASSLEVRGTGELFF. This chain joins TRBV5-1 and TRBJ2-2; D perhaps matches TRBD1 (6 bases). Trimming removed 0 bases at V and 4 bases at J, with 10 bases between. CDR1 is SGHRS and CDR2 is YFSETQ in the germline V gene. There are 15 residues in the CDR3.

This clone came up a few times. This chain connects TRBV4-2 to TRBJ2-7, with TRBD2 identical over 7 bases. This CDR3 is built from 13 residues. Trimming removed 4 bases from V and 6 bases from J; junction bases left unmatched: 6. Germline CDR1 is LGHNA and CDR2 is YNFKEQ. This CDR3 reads CASSRPPGGEQYF. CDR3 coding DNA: TGTGCCAGCAGCCGCCCTCCGGGGGGCGAGCAGTACTTC.